This TCR beta chain was found in a study of identical twins. Trimming removed 3 bases at V and 5 bases at J, with 14 bases between. This CDR3 comprises 14 residues. Germline V gene data show CDR1 as SGHDT and CDR2 as YYEEEE. TCRdb called the 5' RACE reads again in MiXCR, with one record for every CDR3 protein. The sample has 350,000 to 600,000 distinct CDR3 sequences, approximately 14% seen once. About this clonotype: Its antigen is currently unknown.

Study findings and constraints: Invariant T cells like MAIT and iNKT could partly confound the zero-insertion analyses. The same donors were not followed; conclusions instead depended on cross-sectional statistical analysis.

This same sample was also taken into another study, of yellow fever vaccine responses in identical twins.

The chain links TRBV5-6 to TRBJ1-1; a weak D match, TRBD1 (6 bases). This receptor was obtained from a woman aged 18-29 years in good health. The sample consisted of CD4+ T cells sorted from blood. The CDR3 reads CASSSRGRSTEAFF. In DNA, the CDR3 is TGTGCCAGCAGCTCCAGGGGCCGGAGTACTGAAGCTTTCTTT.